The 19 T cell receptor beta chains below come from one sample, sequenced in a study of human T cells and chemical hapten exposure. Total RNA extraction was carried out from unfractionated whole blood. TCRdb processed the 5' RACE reads anew with MiXCR; each CDR3 protein has one entry. The sample contains 65,000 to 90,000 distinct CDR3 sequences, 15% to 20% of which appear only once. The receptors were sampled from a female donor in good health.

The chain has TRBV7-8 and TRBJ2-1; 7 positions agree with TRBD2. The V and J ends lost 3 bases and 4 bases, in that order; junction bases with no gene match: 6. Germline CDR1 SGHVS, CDR2 FQNEAQ. This CDR3 region has 15 residues. Here the CDR3 reads CASSFISSGYNEQFF. The CDR3 DNA is TGTGCCAGCAGCTTTATCTCTAGCGGATACAATGAGCAGTTCTTC.

This clonotype was seen more than once but under ten times. V is TRBV12-3 or TRBV12-4 and J is TRBJ1-5; perhaps TRBD1 as D (6 bases). CDR3 length: 14 residues. Trimming took off 6 bases at V and 7 bases at J, with 16 bases between the two ends. This CDR3 is CASSLGSQGQPQHF. The CDR3 DNA reads TGTGCCAGCAGCCTAGGGTCCCAGGGGCAGCCCCAGCATTTT.

This clonotype was picked up a small number of times. The chain couples TRBV7-2 to TRBJ2-5, with 10 nucleotides matching TRBD1. J lost 5 bases, V lost 5 bases, and 8 bases had no gene match. The germline CDR1 and CDR2 sequences are SGHTA and FQGNSA. The CDR3 is 15 amino acids. CDR3 nucleotides: TGTGCCAGCAGCCCTGACAGGGGGCGCGGGGAGACCCAGTACTTC. Translation: CASSPDRGRGETQYF.

This clonotype was found many times. The genes are TRBV7-2 and TRBJ1-2; no reliable D call. V shed 7 bases and J shed 8 bases, with 17 bases lying between them. This CDR3 has 13 residues. CDR1 and CDR2 from the germline V gene are SGHTA and FQGNSA. Written as DNA, the CDR3 is TGTGCCAGCACCCCGCGGAGGGCCAGCGGCTACACCTTC. This encodes CASTPRRASGYTF.

V usage is TRBV6-5 and J usage is TRBJ2-7; 7 bases line up with TRBD1. The CDR3 is 15 residues long. Germline values: CDR1 MNHEY, CDR2 SVGAGI. The V and J ends lost 4 bases and 1 base, in that order; junction bases with no gene match: 7. The CDR3 DNA is TGTGCCAGCAGTTTTGGACAGGTTGGGTCCTACGAGCAGTACTTC. Its translation is CASSFGQVGSYEQYF.

The table lists this clonotype with a few counts. The chain combines TRBV10-3 with TRBJ1-2; no reliable D call. This CDR3 contains 13 residues. Trimming took off 0 bases at V and 4 bases at J, with 6 bases between the two ends. Germline CDR1 reads ENHRY; CDR2 reads SYGVKD. The CDR3 sequence is CAISESEVYGYTF. The DNA of the CDR3 is TGTGCCATCAGTGAGTCAGAGGTCTATGGCTACACCTTC.

The chain joins TRBV7-2 to TRBJ1-1; possible D gene TRBD1, 5 bases. CDR1 and CDR2 (germline): SGHTA, FQGNSA. The CDR3 covers 17 residues. The V and J ends lost 3 bases and 3 bases respectively, with 20 bases between them. CDR3 amino acids: CASSFPKTGLRDTEAFF. The CDR3 DNA reads TGTGCCAGCAGCTTCCCTAAAACGGGACTCCGAGACACTGAAGCTTTCTTT. Based on the CDR3 plus reference TRBV7-2 and TRBJ1-1, the full variable domain is GAGVSQSPSNKVTEKGKDVELRCDPISGHTALYWYRQSLGQGLEFLIYFQGNSAPDKSGLPSDRFSAERTGGSVSTLTIQRTQQEDSAVYLCASSFPKTGLRDTEAFFGQGTRLTVV.

This clonotype was seen a few times. J is TRBJ2-7 and V is TRBV12-3 or TRBV12-4; 7 positions agree with TRBD2. The V gene end was trimmed by 8 bases and the J gene end by 9 bases; junction bases not matched to a gene: 10. The CDR3 covers 12 residues. CDR3 region: CASGTTSRGQYF. CDR3 DNA: TGTGCCAGCGGCACGACTAGCCGCGGGCAGTACTTC.

This rearrangement joins TRBV28 to TRBJ1-5; maybe TRBD1 (6 bases). V dropped 3 bases and J dropped 0 bases, with 12 bases sitting between them. Germline V gene sequence: CDR1 MDHEN, CDR2 SYDVKM. CDR3 length: 16 residues. CDR3 sequence: CASSFPTGSSNQPQHF. In nucleotides, the CDR3 is TGTGCCAGCAGTTTCCCGACAGGTTCTAGCAATCAGCCCCAGCATTTT.

The table lists this clonotype with a few counts. The chain employs TRBV7-9 and TRBJ2-3; D is unclear. CDR1 and CDR2 from the germline V gene are SEHNR and FQNEAQ (reference sequence). V gave up 6 bases and J gave up 6 bases, with 28 bases separating them. CDR3 size: 18 residues. The CDR3 DNA reads as TGTGCCAGCAGTTTTGTGCGTGGGGTCCTCTCATTAAAGGATACGCAGTATTTT. It encodes CASSFVRGVLSLKDTQYF.

This sequence joins TRBV9 and TRBJ2-1; 12 bases are shared with TRBD2. CDR3 length: 15 residues. CDR1 SGDLS and CDR2 YYNGEE come from the germline V gene. Trimming took 4 bases from V and 6 from J; bases not matched to a gene: 5. The CDR3: CASSLAGGPANEQFF. CDR3 coding DNA: TGTGCCAGCAGCCTAGCGGGGGGGCCGGCCAATGAGCAGTTCTTC.

CDR3 amino acids: CASSPRTSDQETQYF. The DNA for the CDR3 is TGTGCCAGCAGCCCTCGGACTAGCGACCAAGAGACCCAGTACTTC. The chain uses TRBV7-2 and TRBJ2-5; 9 nucleotides agree with TRBD2. Germline CDR1 and CDR2: SGHTA and FQGNSA. The CDR3 is made up of 15 amino acids. Trimming took 5 bases from V and 0 from J; bases not matched to a gene: 4.

The chain couples TRBV6-2 or TRBV6-3 to TRBJ2-1, with 8 nucleotides matching TRBD2. The CDR3 has 18 residues. Germline CDR1 and CDR2: MNHEY and SVGEGT. V was pared by 0 bases and J by 4 bases, with 11 bases of the junction left unmatched. The CDR3 nucleotides are TGTGCCAGCAGTTACTCGAACCCTAGCGGGTGGGTATACAATGAGCAGTTCTTC. As protein: CASSYSNPSGWVYNEQFF.

The sample holds a few counts of this clonotype. CDR3 nucleotide sequence: TGTGCCAGCAGACGGGACACCAACACTGAAGCTTTCTTT. Translation gives CASRRDTNTEAFF. This chain connects TRBV6-5 to TRBJ1-1, with a tentative D call TRBD1 (6 bases). Germline CDR1 and CDR2: MNHEY and SVGAGI. V was trimmed by 6 bases and J by 2 bases, leaving 10 bases between them. The CDR3 sequence is 13 residues long.

This clonotype occurred a few times. The V and J genes are TRBV7-2 and TRBJ2-3, with a possible D match to TRBD1 (5 bases). The CDR3 has 14 amino acids. Trimming pared 1 base from V and 5 bases from J, leaving 10 bases between. In germline, CDR1 is SGHTA, CDR2 FQGNSA. CDR3 in DNA: TGTGCCAGCAGCTTAGGAGGCAGGGTAGATACGCAGTATTTT. It is translated as CASSLGGRVDTQYF.

This chain's CDR3 is CASSPTTGSYEQYF. As DNA, the CDR3 is TGCGCCAGCAGCCCGACAACAGGGTCCTACGAGCAGTACTTC. The genes are TRBV5-1 and TRBJ2-7, with D perhaps matching TRBD1 (6 bases). This CDR3 is 14 amino acids long. The V gene's germline CDR1 is SGHRS and CDR2 YFSETQ. Trimming pared 4 bases from V and 1 base from J, leaving 12 bases between. Combining the CDR3 with reference TRBV5-1 and TRBJ2-7 gives the whole variable domain KAGVTQTPRYLIKTRGQQVTLSCSPISGHRSVSWYQQTPGQGLQFLFEYFSETQRNKGNFPGRFSGRQFSNSRSEMNVSTLELGDSALYLCASSPTTGSYEQYFGPGTRLTVT.

V is TRBV6-1 and J is TRBJ2-7, with unresolved D. V lost 0 bases and J lost 0, with 6 bases in between. CDR3 length: 14 amino acids. CDR1 and CDR2 (germline): MNHNS, SASEGT. CDR3 region: CASSEALSSYEQYF. The CDR3 DNA sequence: TGTGCCAGCAGTGAAGCGCTTAGCTCCTACGAGCAGTACTTC.

The V call is TRBV27, the J call TRBJ1-4; weak D call: TRBD1 (6 bases). V was pared by 6 bases and J by 4 bases, with 12 bases between. The CDR3 covers 14 residues. CDR1 is MNHEY, CDR2 SMNVEV, per germline (reference sequence). This chain's CDR3 is CASRFTGNNEKLFF. DNA of the CDR3: TGTGCCAGCAGATTCACAGGGAATAATGAAAAACTGTTTTTT.

This clonotype was seen a few times. J is TRBJ2-3 and V is TRBV6-5, with TRBD2 matching 10 bases. With 6 bases clipped from V and 6 bases from J, the junction kept 12 bases outside the gene matches. This CDR3 region has 16 residues. CDR1 and CDR2 (germline): MNHEY, SVGAGI. This chain's CDR3 is CASSRGSGRAWDTQYF. The DNA for the CDR3 is TGTGCCAGCAGCCGGGGCAGCGGGAGGGCCTGGGATACGCAGTATTTT.